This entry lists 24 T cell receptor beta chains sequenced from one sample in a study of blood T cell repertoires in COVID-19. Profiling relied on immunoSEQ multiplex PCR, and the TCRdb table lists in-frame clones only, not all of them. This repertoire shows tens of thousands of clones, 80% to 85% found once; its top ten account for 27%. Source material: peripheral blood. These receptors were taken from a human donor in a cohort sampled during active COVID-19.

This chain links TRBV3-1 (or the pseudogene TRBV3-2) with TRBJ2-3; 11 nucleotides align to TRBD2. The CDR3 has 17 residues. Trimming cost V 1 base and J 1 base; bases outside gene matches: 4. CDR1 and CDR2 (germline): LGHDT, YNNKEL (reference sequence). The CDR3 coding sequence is TGTGCCAGCAGCCAAGTAGCGGGGGGGATGGGCACAGATACGCAGTATTTT. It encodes CASSQVAGGMGTDTQYF.

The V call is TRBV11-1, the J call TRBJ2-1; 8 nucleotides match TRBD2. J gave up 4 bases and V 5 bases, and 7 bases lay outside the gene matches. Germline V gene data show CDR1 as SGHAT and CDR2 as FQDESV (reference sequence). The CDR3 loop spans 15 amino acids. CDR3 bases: TGTGCCAGCAGCCCGGATAAGCGGGGGTACAATGAGCAGTTCTTC. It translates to CASSPDKRGYNEQFF.

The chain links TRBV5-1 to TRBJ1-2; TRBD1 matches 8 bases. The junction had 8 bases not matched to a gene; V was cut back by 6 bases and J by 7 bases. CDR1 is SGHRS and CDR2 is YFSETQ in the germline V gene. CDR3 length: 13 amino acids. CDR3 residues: CASTVDRGFGYTF. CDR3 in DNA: TGCGCCAGCACCGTCGACAGGGGATTTGGCTACACCTTC.

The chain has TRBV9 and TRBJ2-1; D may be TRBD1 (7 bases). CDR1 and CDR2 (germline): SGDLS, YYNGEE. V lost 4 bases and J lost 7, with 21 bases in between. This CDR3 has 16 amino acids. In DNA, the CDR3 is TGTGCCAGCAGCCCTCGACAGGGAGTTGGGGGGAATGAGCAGTTCTTC. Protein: CASSPRQGVGGNEQFF.

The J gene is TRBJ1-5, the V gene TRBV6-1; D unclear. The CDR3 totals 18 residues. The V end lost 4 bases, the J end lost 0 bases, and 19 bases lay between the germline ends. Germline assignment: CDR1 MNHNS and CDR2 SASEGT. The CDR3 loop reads CASSAGVEGKYSNQPQHF. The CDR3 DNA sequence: TGTGCCAGCAGTGCCGGGGTAGAAGGAAAATATAGCAATCAGCCCCAGCATTTT.

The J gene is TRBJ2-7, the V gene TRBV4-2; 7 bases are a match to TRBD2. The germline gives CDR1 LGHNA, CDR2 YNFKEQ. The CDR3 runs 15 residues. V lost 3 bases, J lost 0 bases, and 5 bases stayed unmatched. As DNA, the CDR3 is TGTGCCAGCAGCCAGCCAGCGGGACGCTCCTACGAGCAGTACTTC. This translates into CASSQPAGRSYEQYF.

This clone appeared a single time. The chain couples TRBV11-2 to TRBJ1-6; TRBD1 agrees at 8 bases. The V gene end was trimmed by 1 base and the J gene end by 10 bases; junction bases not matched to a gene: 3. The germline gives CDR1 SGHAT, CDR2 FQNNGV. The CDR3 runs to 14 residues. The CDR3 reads CASSLAGGVSPLHF. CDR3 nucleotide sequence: TGTGCCAGCAGCTTAGCAGGGGGCGTATCACCCCTCCACTTT.

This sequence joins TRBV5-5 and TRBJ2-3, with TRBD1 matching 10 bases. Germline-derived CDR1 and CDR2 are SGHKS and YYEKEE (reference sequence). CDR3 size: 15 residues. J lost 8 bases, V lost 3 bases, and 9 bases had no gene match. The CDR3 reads CASSSTGDRGLTQYF. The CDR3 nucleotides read TGTGCCAGCAGCTCCACCGGCGACAGGGGGCTTACGCAGTATTTT.

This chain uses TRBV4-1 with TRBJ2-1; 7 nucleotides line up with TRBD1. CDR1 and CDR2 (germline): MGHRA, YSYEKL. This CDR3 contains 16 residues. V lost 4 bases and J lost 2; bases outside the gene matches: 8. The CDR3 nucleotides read TGCGCCAGCAGCCTCCCCTGGGACAGAACCTACAATGAGCAGTTCTTC. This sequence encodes CASSLPWDRTYNEQFF.

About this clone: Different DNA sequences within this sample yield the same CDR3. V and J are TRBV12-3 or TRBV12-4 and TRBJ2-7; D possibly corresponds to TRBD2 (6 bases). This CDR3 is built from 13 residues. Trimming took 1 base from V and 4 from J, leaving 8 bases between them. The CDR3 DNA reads TGTGCCAGCAGTTTAGGGCGGGGTTACGAGCAGTACTTC. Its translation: CASSLGRGYEQYF.

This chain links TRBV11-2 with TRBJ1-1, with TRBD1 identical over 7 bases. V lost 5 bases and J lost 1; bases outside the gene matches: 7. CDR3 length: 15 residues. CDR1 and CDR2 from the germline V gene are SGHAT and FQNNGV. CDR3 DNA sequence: TGTGCCAGCAGCACCACGACAGGGCCGAACACTGAAGCTTTCTTT. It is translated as CASSTTTGPNTEAFF.

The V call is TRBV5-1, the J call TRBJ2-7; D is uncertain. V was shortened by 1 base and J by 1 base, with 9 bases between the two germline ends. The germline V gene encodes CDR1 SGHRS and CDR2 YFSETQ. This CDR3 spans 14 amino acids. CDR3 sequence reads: CASSLRSPSYEQYF. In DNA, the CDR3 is TGCGCCAGCAGCTTGAGAAGCCCTTCCTACGAGCAGTACTTC.

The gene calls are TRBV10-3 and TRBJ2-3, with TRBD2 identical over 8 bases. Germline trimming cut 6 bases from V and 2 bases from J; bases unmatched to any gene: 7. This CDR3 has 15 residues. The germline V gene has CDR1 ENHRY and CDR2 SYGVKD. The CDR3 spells CAIRQRGPHTDTQYF. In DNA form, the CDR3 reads TGTGCCATCAGACAGCGGGGGCCTCACACAGATACGCAGTATTTT.

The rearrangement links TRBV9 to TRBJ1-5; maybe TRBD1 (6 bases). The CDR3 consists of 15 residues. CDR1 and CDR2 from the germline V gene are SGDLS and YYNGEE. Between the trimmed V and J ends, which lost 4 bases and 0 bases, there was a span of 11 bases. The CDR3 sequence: CASSPGQYSNQPQHF. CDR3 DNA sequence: TGTGCCAGCAGCCCTGGACAGTATAGCAATCAGCCCCAGCATTTT.

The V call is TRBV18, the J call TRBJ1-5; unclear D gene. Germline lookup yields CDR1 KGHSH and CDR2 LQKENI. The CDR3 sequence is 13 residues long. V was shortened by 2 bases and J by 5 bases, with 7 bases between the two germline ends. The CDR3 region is CASSPDRDQPQHF. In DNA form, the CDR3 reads TGTGCCAGCTCACCAGACCGGGATCAGCCCCAGCATTTT.

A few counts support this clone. The CDR3 is CASSQDSGNTIYF. The CDR3 DNA reads TGTGCCAGCAGCCAAGATAGCGGAAACACCATATATTTT. The J gene is TRBJ1-3, the V gene TRBV3-1 (or the pseudogene TRBV3-2); D is unclear. The CDR3 length is 13 residues. Germline-derived CDR1 and CDR2 are LGHDT and YNNKEL (reference sequence). V shed 0 bases and J shed 4 bases, with 4 bases lying between them.

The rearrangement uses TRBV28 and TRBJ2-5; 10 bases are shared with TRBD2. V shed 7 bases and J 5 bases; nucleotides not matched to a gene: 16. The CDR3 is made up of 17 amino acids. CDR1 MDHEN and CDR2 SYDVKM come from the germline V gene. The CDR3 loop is CASKLSGTSVWEETQYF. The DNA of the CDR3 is TGTGCCAGCAAACTCTCCGGGACTAGCGTTTGGGAGGAGACCCAGTACTTC.

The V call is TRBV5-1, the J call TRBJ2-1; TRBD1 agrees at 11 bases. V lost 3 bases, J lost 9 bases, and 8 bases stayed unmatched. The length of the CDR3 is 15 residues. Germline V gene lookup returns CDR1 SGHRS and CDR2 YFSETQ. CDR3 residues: CASSWTGGEGGEQFF. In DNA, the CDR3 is TGCGCCAGCAGCTGGACAGGGGGCGAGGGCGGTGAGCAGTTCTTC.

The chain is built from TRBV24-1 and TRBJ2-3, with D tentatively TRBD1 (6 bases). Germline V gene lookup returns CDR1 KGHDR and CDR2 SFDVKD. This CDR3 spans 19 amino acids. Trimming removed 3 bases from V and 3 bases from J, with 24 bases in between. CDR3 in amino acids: CATSDIKTGYRVGTDTQYF. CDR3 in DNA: TGTGCCACCAGTGATATTAAGACGGGATACAGGGTTGGGACAGATACGCAGTATTTT.

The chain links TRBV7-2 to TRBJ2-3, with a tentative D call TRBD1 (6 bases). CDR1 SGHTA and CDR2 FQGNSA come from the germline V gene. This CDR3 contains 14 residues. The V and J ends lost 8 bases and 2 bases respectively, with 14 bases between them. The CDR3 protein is CASRMDSFTDTQYF. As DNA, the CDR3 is TGTGCCAGCCGGATGGACAGTTTCACAGATACGCAGTATTTT.

CDR3 nucleotide sequence: TGTGCCAGCAGCTCCTTAGAGACCCAGTACTTC. This sequence encodes CASSSLETQYF. This chain joins TRBV7-9 and TRBJ2-5; no clear D. From germline, CDR1 is SEHNR and CDR2 FQNEAQ (reference sequence). This CDR3 comprises 11 residues. V was shortened by 4 bases and J by 4 bases, with 4 bases between the two germline ends.

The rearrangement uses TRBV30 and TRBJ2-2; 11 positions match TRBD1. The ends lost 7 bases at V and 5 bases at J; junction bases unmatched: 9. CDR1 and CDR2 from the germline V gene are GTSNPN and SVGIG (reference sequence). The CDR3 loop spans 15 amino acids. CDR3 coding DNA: TGTGCCTCAAATCCCCGGGACAGGGGGACCGGGGAGCTGTTTTTT. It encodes CASNPRDRGTGELFF.

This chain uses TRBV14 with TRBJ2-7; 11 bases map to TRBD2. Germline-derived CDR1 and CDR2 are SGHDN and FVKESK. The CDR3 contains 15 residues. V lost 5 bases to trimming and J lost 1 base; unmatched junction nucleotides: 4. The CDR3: CASSAGLAASYEQYF. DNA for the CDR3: TGTGCCAGCAGCGCGGGACTAGCGGCTTCCTACGAGCAGTACTTC.

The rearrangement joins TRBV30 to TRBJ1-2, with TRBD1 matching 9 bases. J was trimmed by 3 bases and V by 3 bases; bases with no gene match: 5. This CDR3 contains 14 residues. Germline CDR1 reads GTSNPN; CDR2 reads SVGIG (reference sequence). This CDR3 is CAWRRTGVYYGYTF. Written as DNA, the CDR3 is TGTGCCTGGAGGCGGACAGGGGTTTACTATGGCTACACCTTC.